The rows below give T cell receptor beta chains drawn from one sample of a study of a mutant IDH1 vaccine in newly diagnosed glioma. Antigen specificity for these receptors is unknown. Assay: immunoSEQ multiplex PCR; the TCRdb copy retains only in-frame clones and omits some. Seen here are 110,000 or so clones, around 90% observed once, and the top ten hold roughly 0.55%. Sequencing was performed on PBMCs, taken from a glioma patient whose treatment included an IDH1 peptide vaccine. The receptor set was obtained from a woman in her 50s with glioma. Each CDR3 is given with its conserved first and last residue. A D gene is named only where the DNA matches it firmly. Not all rows give a size; the values are once, few, many and, for expanded clones, a class.

DNA,CDR3,size,J,D,V
TGTGCCAGCAGCCAAGAGGGGCCTGGCGGCAATGAGCAGTTCTTC,CASSQEGPGGNEQFF,NA,TRBJ2-1,NA,TRBV4-2
TGTGCCAGCAGGGGCCAGGGGCCCGGGGAGCTGTTTTTT,CASRGQGPGELFF,NA,TRBJ2-2,NA,TRBV2
TGTGCCAGCAGCCAAGACATCCGGGGCACTGAAGCTTTCTTT,CASSQDIRGTEAFF,NA,TRBJ1-1,NA,TRBV14
TGTGCCAGCGGAGATAGCGGGAGATTTAGCACAGATACGCAGTATTTT,CASGDSGRFSTDTQYF,NA,TRBJ2-3,TRBD2,TRBV2
TGTGCCATCAGTGAGCTCAGGGGGACTTCCTCCTACGAGCAGTACTTC,CAISELRGTSSYEQYF,NA,TRBJ2-7,NA,TRBV10-3
TGTGCCAGCAGCCATAGGGGCAGGGGGAATCAGCCCCAGCATTTT,CASSHRGRGNQPQHF,NA,TRBJ1-5,TRBD1,TRBV28
TGTGCCAGCAGTTTTAGGGGGGCCCCATTGTACGAGCAGTACTTC,CASSFRGAPLYEQYF,NA,TRBJ2-7,NA,TRBV28
TGTGCCAGCAGTTACTCGAGGGCGGCCTACGAGCAGTACTTC,CASSYSRAAYEQYF,NA,TRBJ2-7,NA,TRBV6-5
TGTGCCAGCAGCGCGTTTGGAGCGGGAGCCCTCTACGAGCAGTACTTC,CASSAFGAGALYEQYF,NA,TRBJ2-7,TRBD2,TRBV5-6
TGTGCCAGCAGCCCAAAAAGACCCAACACTGAAGCTTTCTTT,CASSPKRPNTEAFF,NA,TRBJ1-1,NA,TRBV11-3
TGTGCCAGCAGTCAACAGGGGGTAGTACCCATGAACACTGAAGCTTTCTTT,CASSQQGVVPMNTEAFF,NA,TRBJ1-1,TRBD1,TRBV27
TGTGCCAGCAGTTTATGGCGGGTGGGAAGCTCCTACGAGCAGTACTTC,CASSLWRVGSSYEQYF,NA,TRBJ2-7,NA,TRBV28
TGTGCCAGCTCACCAATAAATGGCGGGGCAGATACGCAGTATTTT,CASSPINGGADTQYF,NA,TRBJ2-3,NA,TRBV18
TGTGCCAGTAGTAATGGGGGCACCGCAGCTTTCTTT,CASSNGGTAAFF,NA,TRBJ1-1,NA,TRBV19
TGTGCCAGCAGTTTATCAACTGGCTACAATGAGCAGTTCTTC,CASSLSTGYNEQFF,NA,TRBJ2-1,NA,TRBV28
TGTGCCAGCAGTTTGGGACAGCTCGACTACACCTTC,CASSLGQLDYTF,once,TRBJ1-2,TRBD1,TRBV28
TGTGCCAGCAGCTTAGTTCAGGGGAGGGGCAATGAGCAGTTCTTC,CASSLVQGRGNEQFF,NA,TRBJ2-1,NA,TRBV11-2
TGTGCCTGGACCCCCGCAGGGACAGCAACTAATGAAAAACTGTTTTTT,CAWTPAGTATNEKLFF,once,TRBJ1-4,TRBD1,TRBV30
TGTGCCAGTAGTATAGCAAGTCGAAGCTCTGGAAACACCATATATTTT,CASSIASRSSGNTIYF,NA,TRBJ1-3,NA,TRBV19